This passage covers 29 T cell receptor beta chains from one sample sequenced in a study of long-term antiretroviral therapy in people with HIV. Run at survey level, the immunoSEQ assay was version v3.0. The protocol was immunoSEQ multiplex PCR, while the TCRdb copy is restricted to in-frame clones and leaves out a portion. The sample lists about 16,000 clones, around 80% occurring once. Specimen: unsorted PBMCs, collected 0.1 years after starting antiretroviral therapy. Every receptor here comes from a young man with HIV.

This chain links TRBV18 with TRBJ2-7, with D unclear. There are 13 residues in the CDR3. In germline, CDR1 is KGHSH, CDR2 LQKENI. Trimming left V 3 bases short and J 0 bases short, with 6 bases between. CDR3 DNA sequence: TGTGCCAGCTCACCTGAGGACTCCTACGAGCAGTACTTC. Protein product: CASSPEDSYEQYF.

This sequence joins TRBV28 and TRBJ1-2; D ambiguous. The V gene's germline CDR1 is MDHEN and CDR2 SYDVKM. The V end was cut by 6 bases, the J end by 6 bases, with 14 bases between. This CDR3 has 13 residues. The CDR3: CASSPTPVDGYTF. The CDR3 DNA sequence: TGTGCCAGCAGCCCGACTCCGGTTGATGGCTACACCTTC.

This clone was found a few times. V and J are TRBV19 and TRBJ2-7, with TRBD2 matching 9 bases. There are 14 residues in the CDR3. CDR1 is LNHDA and CDR2 is SQIVND in the germline V gene (reference sequence). After removal of 6 bases from V and 3 bases from J, the junction contained 6 bases not matched to a gene. CDR3 nucleotide sequence: TGTGCCAGTAGCACCCAGCGGGAGGTCTACGAGCAGTACTTC. Amino acid sequence: CASSTQREVYEQYF.

The genes are TRBV9 and TRBJ2-3, with TRBD2 matching over 10 bases. The V segment lost 4 bases and the J segment 4 bases; nucleotides outside the gene matches: 9. Germline CDR1 is SGDLS and CDR2 is YYNGEE. The CDR3 is 16 amino acids. CDR3 coding DNA: TGTGCCAGCAGCCCGGGCGGGCTAGCGGGAGCAGATACGCAGTATTTT. Its protein is CASSPGGLAGADTQYF.

This rearrangement joins TRBV7-9 to TRBJ1-4; D is undetermined. Deletions cut 2 bases from V and 6 bases from J, with 7 bases between. The V gene's germline CDR1 is SEHNR and CDR2 FQNEAQ (reference sequence). The CDR3 has 13 residues. As DNA, the CDR3 is TGTGCCAGCAGCTTATCACACGATGAAAAACTGTTTTTT. Residues: CASSLSHDEKLFF.

The chain has TRBV19 and TRBJ1-1; D uncertain. This CDR3 region has 13 residues. The V gene's germline CDR1 is LNHDA and CDR2 SQIVND (reference sequence). The ends were cut back, 3 bases at V and 4 bases at J, with 9 bases in the middle. The CDR3 sequence: CASSISESTEAFF. The CDR3 DNA reads TGTGCCAGTAGTATTAGTGAGAGCACTGAAGCTTTCTTT. Together with reference TRBV19 and TRBJ1-1, the CDR3 gives the full variable domain: DGGITQSPKYLFRKEGQNVTLSCEQNLNHDAMYWYRQDPGQGLRLIYYSQIVNDFQKGDIAEGYSVSREKKESFPLTVTSAQKNPTAFYLCASSISESTEAFFGQGTRLTVV.

This chain uses TRBV6-6 with TRBJ1-2; the D is unclear. The CDR3 length is 14 residues. V shed 7 bases and J shed 1 base, with 13 bases lying between them. Germline V gives CDR1 MNHNY, CDR2 SVGAGI (reference sequence). The CDR3 protein is CASTMLMGNYGYTF. As DNA, the CDR3 is TGTGCCAGCACTATGCTAATGGGTAACTATGGCTACACCTTC.

This clone has only a few counts. The chain joins TRBV19 to TRBJ1-2; D uncertain. The germline CDR1 and CDR2 sequences are LNHDA and SQIVND (reference sequence). V lost 6 bases, J lost 2 bases, and 10 bases lay in between. The length of the CDR3 is 13 residues. The CDR3 loop is CASSMPDNYGYTF. CDR3 coding DNA: TGTGCCAGTAGCATGCCAGACAACTATGGCTACACCTTC.

The chain links TRBV2 to TRBJ2-2; no firm D call. V lost 6 bases to trimming and J lost 4 bases, with 9 bases between them. The CDR3 extends over 13 amino acids. Germline CDR1 and CDR2: SNHLY and FYNNEI. CDR3 DNA: TGTGCCAGCAGCCCGACAACCACCGGGGAGCTGTTTTTT. Amino acids: CASSPTTTGELFF.

The V gene is TRBV25-1, the J gene TRBJ2-1; 9 bases align to TRBD2. The CDR3 spans 15 residues. Germline-derived CDR1 and CDR2 are MGHDK and SYGVNS. Losses at the gene ends were 6 bases for V and 5 bases for J; bases not matched to a gene: 8. The CDR3 nucleotides read TGTGCCAGCAGCCTAGGTGCGGGAGGGGACAATGAGCAGTTCTTC. Protein product: CASSLGAGGDNEQFF.

This chain uses TRBV4-3 with TRBJ2-2, with TRBD1 identical over 8 bases. Germline V gives CDR1 LGHNA, CDR2 YSLEER. Trimming removed 0 bases from V and 4 bases from J; junction bases left unmatched: 4. The length of the CDR3 is 16 residues. CDR3 bases: TGCGCCAGCAGCCAAGACCGGGACAGGCGCACCGGGGAGCTGTTTTTT. The encoded protein is CASSQDRDRRTGELFF.

This sequence joins TRBV19 and TRBJ2-3; possible D gene TRBD2, 5 bases. The CDR3 spans 14 residues. Germline-derived CDR1 and CDR2 are LNHDA and SQIVND (reference sequence). V was clipped by 1 base and J by 3 bases, with 8 bases between them. In DNA form, the CDR3 reads TGTGCCAGTAGTATAGCTGAGGGAACAGATACGCAGTATTTT. Translation gives CASSIAEGTDTQYF.

The chain combines TRBV7-9 with TRBJ2-1, with D hard to call. The CDR3 has 11 amino acids. Germline V CDR1 and CDR2: SEHNR, FQNEAQ (reference sequence). The V and J ends lost 5 bases and 8 bases respectively, with 7 bases between them. CDR3 coding DNA: TGTGCCAGCAGCCCAGGATATGAGCAGTTCTTC. Translated: CASSPGYEQFF.

The CDR3 reads CASSSQGGNTEAFF. For the CDR3, the DNA is TGTGCCAGCAGCAGCCAGGGGGGGAACACTGAAGCTTTCTTT. The chain links TRBV21-1 to TRBJ1-1; TRBD1 reflects the table's D call only, with no check against the DNA. TRBV21-1 is recorded as a pseudogene. The CDR3 has 14 amino acids.

The rearrangement uses TRBV4-1 and TRBJ1-5, with a weak D call TRBD1 (6 bases). With 0 bases removed from V and 3 bases from J, the gap between germline ends came to 15 bases. CDR1 and CDR2 from the germline V gene are MGHRA and YSYEKL. CDR3 length equals 17 residues. The CDR3 reads CASSQDQKGEYNQPQHF. CDR3 nucleotides: TGCGCCAGCAGCCAAGATCAGAAGGGGGAGTACAATCAGCCCCAGCATTTT.

V usage is TRBV7-2 and J usage is TRBJ2-2; the D gene is possibly TRBD2 (6 bases). CDR1 is SGHTA and CDR2 is FQGNSA in the germline V gene. V was pared by 0 bases and J by 9 bases, with 8 bases between. This CDR3 has 13 residues. DNA of the CDR3: TGTGCCAGCAGCTTAGCAGGCGGGAGGGAGCTGTTTTTT. Encoded protein: CASSLAGGRELFF.

The chain is built from TRBV6-6 and TRBJ2-7; 7 positions match TRBD1. The length of the CDR3 is 15 residues. V lost 8 bases, J lost 5 bases, and 15 bases stayed unmatched. Germline CDR1 reads MNHNY; CDR2 reads SVGAGI (reference sequence). CDR3 in DNA: TGTGCCAGCCTCCACGGCCCGACAGGGATAAACGAGCAGTACTTC. It specifies CASLHGPTGINEQYF.

The rearrangement links TRBV4-2 to TRBJ1-1; maybe TRBD1 (5 bases). Germline V gene lookup returns CDR1 LGHNA and CDR2 YNFKEQ. V was trimmed by 4 bases and J by 3 bases, leaving 9 bases between them. CDR3 size: 13 residues. This CDR3 reads CASSRVGDTEAFF. CDR3 DNA: TGTGCCAGCAGCCGAGTGGGGGACACTGAAGCTTTCTTT.

V gene TRBV2 combines with J gene TRBJ1-6; D is perhaps TRBD1 (5 bases). The CDR3 is 12 amino acids. CDR1 is SNHLY and CDR2 is FYNNEI in the germline V gene. V gave up 8 bases and J gave up 5 bases, with 7 bases separating them. The CDR3 sequence: CASRQNNSPLHF. CDR3 sequence (DNA): TGTGCCAGCCGACAGAATAATTCACCCCTCCACTTT.

The chain couples TRBV19 to TRBJ1-1, with 7 bases identical to TRBD1. This CDR3 is built from 13 residues. The germline V gene encodes CDR1 LNHDA and CDR2 SQIVND (reference sequence). The trim removed 5 bases at V and 4 bases at J, leaving 4 bases unmatched. The CDR3 DNA is TGTGCCAGTAGTTTATCAGGGGGCACTGAAGCTTTCTTT. Its translation is CASSLSGGTEAFF.

In DNA form, the CDR3 reads TGTGCCAGCAGCCCTGAGGGTGTTGAAGCTTTCTTT. Translation gives CASSPEGVEAFF. The J gene is TRBJ1-1, the V gene TRBV7-6; D gene unclear. The V end was cut by 5 bases, the J end by 7 bases, with 11 bases between. The CDR3 has 12 residues. CDR1 is SGHVS, CDR2 FNYEAQ, per germline.

This clone was recorded a few times. The rearrangement links TRBV4-1 to TRBJ2-7; perhaps TRBD1 as D (7 bases). The CDR3 is made up of 14 amino acids. Germline loops: CDR1 MGHRA, CDR2 YSYEKL. Deletions cut 4 bases from V and 2 bases from J, with 12 bases between. CDR3 region: CASSPEGTAYEQYF. CDR3 bases: TGCGCCAGCAGCCCGGAGGGGACAGCCTACGAGCAGTACTTC.

The J gene is TRBJ2-7, the V gene TRBV7-9, with D unresolved. The CDR3 is 14 residues long. The germline V and J ends were trimmed by 1 base and 5 bases, with 12 bases remaining between them. CDR1 and CDR2 from the germline V gene are SEHNR and FQNEAQ (reference sequence). The CDR3 protein is CASSLVSARDEQYF. For the CDR3, the DNA is TGTGCCAGCAGCTTAGTCTCCGCCCGGGACGAGCAGTACTTC. The entire variable domain, with the rest obtained from reference TRBV7-9 and TRBJ2-7, is as follows: DTGVSQNPRHKITKRGQNVTFRCDPISEHNRLYWYRQTLGQGPEFLTYFQNEAQLEKSRLLSDRFSAERPKGSFSTLEIQRTEQGDSAMYLCASSLVSARDEQYFGPGTRLTVT.

This chain uses TRBV11-3 with TRBJ2-7; the match to TRBD1 covers 10 bases. CDR1 and CDR2 (germline): SGHNT, YENEEA. CDR3 length: 15 amino acids. Trimming took 5 bases from V and 0 from J; bases not matched to a gene: 4. This CDR3 is CASSDGTGDSYEQYF. The CDR3 nucleotides read TGTGCCAGCAGCGATGGGACAGGGGACTCCTACGAGCAGTACTTC.

DNA of the CDR3: TGCGCCAGCAGCTCGACAGGGGGGGAAGATACGCAGTATTTT. Amino acids: CASSSTGGEDTQYF. V gene TRBV5-1 combines with J gene TRBJ2-3; 9 positions agree with TRBD1. From germline, CDR1 is SGHRS and CDR2 YFSETQ. J lost 5 bases, V lost 3 bases, and 4 bases had no gene match. The CDR3 has 14 residues.

The CDR3 region has the DNA TGCAGCGTAGGGGACACCGGGGAGCTGTTTTTT. Protein product: CSVGDTGELFF. The rearrangement uses TRBV29-1 and TRBJ2-2; TRBD1 is a possible D gene (5 bases). Trimming took 6 bases from V and 3 from J, leaving 5 bases between them. CDR1 is SQVTM and CDR2 is ANQGSEA in the germline V gene. This CDR3 spans 11 amino acids.

This clone turned up a few times. The chain uses TRBV4-3 and TRBJ2-1, with a tentative D call TRBD2 (7 bases). The length of the CDR3 is 16 residues. V shed 0 bases and J shed 6 bases, with 15 bases lying between them. Looked up from germline, CDR1 is LGHNA and CDR2 is YSLEER. The CDR3 protein is CASSQDIEGGRNEQFF. The DNA for the CDR3 is TGCGCCAGCAGCCAAGATATCGAGGGGGGGCGCAATGAGCAGTTCTTC.

DNA of the CDR3: TGCGCCAGCAGCGCTACAGGGACTGAAGCTTTCTTT. Translating gives CASSATGTEAFF. The chain carries TRBV5-1 and TRBJ1-1; D is perhaps TRBD1 (6 bases). Germline V CDR1 and CDR2: SGHRS, YFSETQ. The CDR3 contains 12 residues. V lost 4 bases and J 5 bases, leaving 9 bases between the germline ends. Using reference TRBV5-1 and TRBJ1-1 for the parts outside the CDR3, the full variable domain is KAGVTQTPRYLIKTRGQQVTLSCSPISGHRSVSWYQQTPGQGLQFLFEYFSETQRNKGNFPGRFSGRQFSNSRSEMNVSTLELGDSALYLCASSATGTEAFFGQGTRLTVV.

This chain uses TRBV19 with TRBJ1-5; no clear D. The V end lost 3 bases, the J end lost 5 bases, and 8 bases lay between the germline ends. Germline CDR1 reads LNHDA; CDR2 reads SQIVND (reference sequence). The CDR3 totals 13 residues. The CDR3 bases are TGTGCCAGTAGTATTAGTCCATATCAGCCCCAGCATTTT. Translated, it gives CASSISPYQPQHF.